This TCR beta chain was recovered during a study of cytomegalovirus exposure and HLA in healthy donors. The CDR3 consists of 15 residues. Germline CDR1 is LGHNA and CDR2 is YSLEER. The V end was cut by 1 base, the J end by 7 bases, with 13 bases between. Researchers ran the PCR with 60 Vbeta and 13 Jbeta primers. This table comes from immunoSEQ multiplex PCR, and its TCRdb copy is limited to in-frame clones, with some not included. In the table there are under 150,000 clones, 82% of which are singletons. J is TRBJ2-2 and V is TRBV4-3; no clear D. Source material: PBMCs. The clonotype comes from a young woman in good health and CMV-seronegative. The CDR3 is CASSQGQNLVGELFF. The DNA for the CDR3 is TGCGCCAGCAGCCAAGGGCAGAACCTCGTCGGGGAGCTGTTTTTT.